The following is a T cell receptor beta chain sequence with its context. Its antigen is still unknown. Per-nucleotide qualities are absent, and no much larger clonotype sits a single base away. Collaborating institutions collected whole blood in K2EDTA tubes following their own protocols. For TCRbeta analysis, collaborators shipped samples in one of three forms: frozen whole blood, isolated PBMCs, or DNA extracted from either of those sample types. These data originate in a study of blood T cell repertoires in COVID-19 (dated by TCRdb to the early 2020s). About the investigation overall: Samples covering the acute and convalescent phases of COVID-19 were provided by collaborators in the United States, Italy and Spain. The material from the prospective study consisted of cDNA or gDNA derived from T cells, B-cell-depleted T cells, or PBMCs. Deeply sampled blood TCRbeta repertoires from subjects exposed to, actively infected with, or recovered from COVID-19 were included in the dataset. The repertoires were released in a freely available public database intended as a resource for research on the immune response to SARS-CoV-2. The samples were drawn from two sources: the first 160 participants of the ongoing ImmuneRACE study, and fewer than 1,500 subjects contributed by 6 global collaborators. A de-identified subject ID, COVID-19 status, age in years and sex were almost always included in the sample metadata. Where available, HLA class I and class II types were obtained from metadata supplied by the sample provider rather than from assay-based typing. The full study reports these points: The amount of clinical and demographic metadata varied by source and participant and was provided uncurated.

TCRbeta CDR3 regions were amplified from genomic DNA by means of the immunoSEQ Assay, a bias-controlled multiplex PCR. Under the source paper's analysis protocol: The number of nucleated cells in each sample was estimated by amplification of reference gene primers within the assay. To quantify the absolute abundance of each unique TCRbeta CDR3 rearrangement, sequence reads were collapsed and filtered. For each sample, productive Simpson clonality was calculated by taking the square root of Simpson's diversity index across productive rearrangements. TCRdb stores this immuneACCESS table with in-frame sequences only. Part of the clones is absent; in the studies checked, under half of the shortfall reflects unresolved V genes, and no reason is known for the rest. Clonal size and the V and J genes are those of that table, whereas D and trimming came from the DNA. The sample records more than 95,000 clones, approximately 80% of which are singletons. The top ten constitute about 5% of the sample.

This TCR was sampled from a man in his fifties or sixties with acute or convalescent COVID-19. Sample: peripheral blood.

The CDR3 sequence is CASSTSGVDTQYF. Read as DNA, the sequence is TGTGCCAGTAGTACTAGCGGGGTGGATACGCAGTATTTT. The rearrangement joined TRBV19 to TRBJ2-3, with 9 bases aligning to TRBD2. The CDR3 runs 13 amino acids, cysteine and phenylalanine included. CDR3 DNA only is kept here, 39 bases in frame from base 1. The germline V gene (reference sequence) yields LNHDA for CDR1 and SQIVND for CDR2. The germline V end is reduced by 4 bases and the J end by 6 bases; junction bases left unmatched: 2.